These 15 T cell receptor beta chains were all obtained from the same sample, sequenced in a study of T cell responses to AZD1222 COVID-19 vaccine (TCRdb year 2021). Taken with the paper, the label for time point translates to: baseline before first vaccination. Library preparation employed the immunoSEQ multiplex PCR assay. Drawn from immuneACCESS, this table holds only the in-frame rearrangements with V and J called that TCRdb kept. Clones are partly lost; checked studies trace under half to an unresolved V gene and leave the rest unexplained. Recorded for this sample are more than 65,000 clones; around 80% of them occurred a single time. Of the sample, roughly 20% is held by the ten largest clones. The specimen comprised peripheral blood, sampled on day 0 of AZD1222 vaccination. The receptors come from an adult in good health.

This rearrangement joins TRBV24-1 to TRBJ1-3; D might be TRBD1 (5 bases). The CDR3 spans 21 residues. The V gene lost 0 bases and the J gene lost 0 bases, with 23 bases spanning the gap. Germline CDR1 is KGHDR and CDR2 is SFDVKD. This CDR3 reads CATSDLKGCFRDLNSGNTIYF. The CDR3 nucleotides read TGTGCCACCAGTGATTTGAAGGGATGTTTTAGGGACTTGAACTCTGGAAACACCATATATTTT.

The genes are TRBV6-1 and TRBJ2-6; the D is unclear. V was trimmed by 4 bases and J by 0 bases, leaving 13 bases between them. Germline CDR1 reads MNHNS; CDR2 reads SASEGT. This CDR3 is 17 amino acids long. CDR3 nucleotides: TGTGCCAGCAGTGGCCTAGGGCTTCTCTCTGGGGCCAACGTCCTGACTTTC. It encodes CASSGLGLLSGANVLTF.

CDR3 residues: CASSLEVSGRASPHEQYF. The DNA for the CDR3 is TGTGCCAGCAGCTTAGAGGTTAGCGGGAGGGCCAGTCCCCACGAGCAGTACTTC. The chain carries TRBV11-2 and TRBJ2-7, with 11 bases fitting TRBD2. Trimming took 0 bases from V and 5 from J; bases not matched to a gene: 12. CDR1 and CDR2 (germline): SGHAT, FQNNGV. The CDR3 sequence is 18 residues long.

This rearrangement joins TRBV6-4 to TRBJ2-7, with a weak D call TRBD1 (6 bases). Per the germline V gene, CDR1 is MRHNA and CDR2 is SNTAGT. Trimming removed 4 bases from V and 4 bases from J, with 8 bases in between. CDR3 length equals 12 residues. The CDR3 nucleotides are TGTGCCAGCAGTGCCGACAGGTACGAGCAGTACTTC. Translation: CASSADRYEQYF.

Note on this clone: A junction boundary mismatches the germline segment, possibly from a read error. The chain couples TRBV7-9 to TRBJ1-4; possibly TRBD1 for D (5 bases). The CDR3 consists of 15 residues. The germline CDR1 and CDR2 sequences are SEHNR and FQNEAQ (reference sequence). The CDR3 nucleotides are TGTGCCAGCAGTTTAGGGACGGGCAATAATGAAAAACTGTTTTTT. Translated, it gives CASSLGTGNNEKLFF. The variable domain in full, with the rest retrieved from reference TRBV7-9 and TRBJ1-4, is DTGVSQNPRHKITKRGQNVTFRCDPISEHNRLYWYRQTLGQGPEFLTYFQNEAQLEKSRLLSDRFSAERPKGSFSTLEIQRTEQGDSAMYLCASSLGTGNNEKLFFGSGTQLSVL.

This sequence joins TRBV19 and TRBJ1-1; no clear D gene. Germline values: CDR1 LNHDA, CDR2 SQIVND (reference sequence). The CDR3 length is 15 residues. Trimming stripped 1 base from V and 1 base from J, with 10 bases between. CDR3 in amino acids: CASSIGWQRNTEAFF. The DNA of the CDR3 is TGTGCCAGTAGTATAGGATGGCAGAGGAACACTGAAGCTTTCTTT.

The chain uses TRBV18 and TRBJ1-1; the D gene is possibly TRBD1 (6 bases). Trimming shortened V by 9 bases and J by 1 base, and 12 bases separated the two germline ends. Germline CDR1 reads KGHSH; CDR2 reads LQKENI. There are 13 residues in the CDR3. CDR3 bases: TGTGCCAGTACAGGGATAGGGAACACTGAAGCTTTCTTT. Amino acid sequence: CASTGIGNTEAFF.

The chain uses TRBV28 and TRBJ2-7; maybe TRBD2 (6 bases). The CDR3 length is 15 residues. Germline V gene lookup returns CDR1 MDHEN and CDR2 SYDVKM. Trimming left V 9 bases short and J 1 base short, with 19 bases between. The CDR3 here is CASSGGGWVSYEQYF. The CDR3 DNA follows: TGTGCCAGTTCCGGGGGTGGGTGGGTTTCCTACGAGCAGTACTTC.

Here the CDR3 reads CASSFLGPPGTGELFF. The CDR3 nucleotides are TGTGCCAGCAGTTTCCTGGGACCGCCCGGGACCGGGGAGCTGTTTTTT. This chain links TRBV28 with TRBJ2-2, with D possibly being TRBD1 or TRBD2 (5 bases each). Germline V gene lookup returns CDR1 MDHEN and CDR2 SYDVKM. CDR3 length: 16 residues. Trimming took off 3 bases at V and 5 bases at J, with 16 bases between the two ends.

This chain links TRBV7-2 with TRBJ1-2; D gene ambiguous. V gave up 5 bases and J gave up 7 bases, with 17 bases separating them. This CDR3 spans 14 amino acids. The germline CDR1 and CDR2 sequences are SGHTA and FQGNSA. The CDR3 nucleotides are TGTGCCAGCAGCCTAGGGAGAGAGGGAGCTGGCTACACCTTC. Translating it yields CASSLGREGAGYTF.

The V call is TRBV30, the J call TRBJ1-1; 10 bases are shared with TRBD1. This CDR3 has 15 residues. Trimming at V came to 2 bases and at J to 10 bases, leaving 13 bases not matched to a gene. From germline, CDR1 is GTSNPN and CDR2 SVGIG (reference sequence). In DNA form, the CDR3 reads TGTGCCTGGAGTCTCCCCGGGACAGGGGTTCTGGGAGCTTTCTTT. Its protein is CAWSLPGTGVLGAFF.

The V and J genes are TRBV6-5 and TRBJ2-2, with 9 bases matching TRBD1. This CDR3 has 15 amino acids. CDR1 is MNHEY, CDR2 SVGAGI, per germline. Trimming at V came to 6 bases and at J to 3 bases, leaving 5 bases not matched to a gene. CDR3 region: CASRTDRGDTGELFF. Written as DNA, the CDR3 is TGTGCCAGCAGGACGGACAGGGGCGACACCGGGGAGCTGTTTTTT.

The gene calls are TRBV6-5 and TRBJ1-5; 8 bases agree with TRBD1. Trimming took 7 bases from V and 6 from J; bases not matched to a gene: 5. CDR3 length equals 13 residues. Germline V gene lookup returns CDR1 MNHEY and CDR2 SVGAGI. The CDR3 region is CASIRQGAQPQHF. The CDR3 DNA reads as TGTGCCAGCATCAGGCAGGGGGCTCAGCCCCAGCATTTT.

This rearrangement joins TRBV7-9 to TRBJ2-7; 8 nucleotides agree with TRBD1. In germline, CDR1 is SEHNR, CDR2 FQNEAQ (reference sequence). There are 15 residues in the CDR3. Trimming at V came to 3 bases and at J to 0 bases, leaving 4 bases not matched to a gene. CDR3 bases: TGTGCCAGCAGCTTTGGTGGACAGGGCTCCTACGAGCAGTACTTC. Amino acid sequence: CASSFGGQGSYEQYF.

The genes are TRBV24-1 and TRBJ2-1; weak D call: TRBD2 (6 bases). From germline, CDR1 is KGHDR and CDR2 SFDVKD. The CDR3 length is 13 residues. Trimming shortened V by 3 bases and J by 5 bases, and 7 bases separated the two germline ends. The DNA of the CDR3 is TGTGCCACCAGTGATAGACTAGACAATGAGCAGTTCTTC. Translating it yields CATSDRLDNEQFF.